This entry describes one T cell receptor beta chain. CD4+ cells underwent separation, giving CD45RA+ naive and CD45RA-negative memory subsets. This sample was taken from a study of shared clonotypes between healthy human individuals. For the study at large: For every donor, three CD4 naive, three CD4 memory, two CD8 naive and one CD8 memory plates were used.

It was at deep level that the assay was run. Replicate PCRs run on sorted subsets employed approximately 0.2 ug DNA, tens of thousands of T cell genomes. Assay used: immunoSEQ multiplex PCR; TCRdb lists only in-frame clones, some missing. This table holds 2 million to 2.5 million clones, over 85% found once. V lost 1 base, J lost 5 bases, and 7 bases stayed unmatched. This CDR3 spans 15 amino acids. Germline V gene data show CDR1 as SGHTA and CDR2 as FQGNSA. The receptor's source is a man between 18 and 35 years old in good health. Some clones in this sample may be carry-over from other donors' samples. J is TRBJ1-2 and V is TRBV7-2, with TRBD1 matching over 7 bases. The sequenced sample consisted of naive CD4+ T cells from PBMCs. Stated subset: CD45RA+ positively selected. CDR3: CASSLGGGAPYGYTF. The CDR3 region has the DNA TGTGCCAGCAGCTTAGGAGGGGGCGCTCCATATGGCTACACCTTC. The variable domain in full, with the rest retrieved from reference TRBV7-2 and TRBJ1-2, is GAGVSQSPSNKVTEKGKDVELRCDPISGHTALYWYRQSLGQGLEFLIYFQGNSAPDKSGLPSDRFSAERTGGSVSTLTIQRTQQEDSAVYLCASSLGGGAPYGYTFGSGTRLTVV.